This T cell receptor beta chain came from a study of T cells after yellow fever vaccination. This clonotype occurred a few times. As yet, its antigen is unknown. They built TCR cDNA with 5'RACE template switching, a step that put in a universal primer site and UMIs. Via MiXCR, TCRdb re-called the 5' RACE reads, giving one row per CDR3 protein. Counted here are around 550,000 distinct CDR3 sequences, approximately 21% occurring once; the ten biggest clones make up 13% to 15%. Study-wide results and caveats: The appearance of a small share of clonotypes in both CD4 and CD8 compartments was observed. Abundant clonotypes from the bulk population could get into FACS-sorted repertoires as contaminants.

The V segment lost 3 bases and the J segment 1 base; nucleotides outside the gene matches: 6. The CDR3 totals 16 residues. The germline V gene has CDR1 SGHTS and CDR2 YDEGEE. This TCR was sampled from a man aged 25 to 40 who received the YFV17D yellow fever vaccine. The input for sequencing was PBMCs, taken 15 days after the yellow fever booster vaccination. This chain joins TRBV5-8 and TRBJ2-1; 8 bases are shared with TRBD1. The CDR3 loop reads CASSWTGSRSYNEQFF. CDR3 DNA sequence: TGTGCCAGCAGCTGGACAGGGTCCCGTTCCTACAATGAGCAGTTCTTC.